These T cell receptor beta chains were read from a single sample in a study of blood T cells in healthy people across ages. In TCRdb, the 5' RACE reads were re-called with MiXCR into one record per CDR3 protein. The sample shows some 1,000,000 distinct CDR3 sequences, approximately 26% of them seen only once. A further study also used this sample, focusing on T cells of mothers and their children.

Sequencing was performed on blood. The receptors derive from a girl aged 2-9 years in good health. The CDR3 runs from the conserved cysteine through the conserved F or W. D genes are given only for firm matches. Clone size is given for some rows only: seen once, a few or many times, or a class if the clone is expanded.

V,D,J,size,DNA,CDR3
TRBV6-2/TRBV6-3,TRBD2,TRBJ2-7,-,TGTGCCAGCAGTTACCAGACTAGCGGGAGGCTTCCGGAATTCTACGAGCAGTACTTC,CASSYQTSGRLPEFYEQYF
TRBV4-1,-,TRBJ2-7,-,TGCGCCAGCAGCCAATTAGTCGGCTTTCCCTACGAGCAGTACTTC,CASSQLVGFPYEQYF
TRBV29-1,-,TRBJ2-2,-,TGCAGCGTTCTTCCTGAGGGGCTGGACGGGGAGCTGTTTTTT,CSVLPEGLDGELFF
TRBV7-9,TRBD2,TRBJ2-7,-,TGTGCCAGCAGCTTAGTAGGGAGGGCCCCGACTTACGAGCAGTACTTC,CASSLVGRAPTYEQYF
TRBV12-3/TRBV12-4,-,TRBJ1-1,few,TGTGCCAGCAGATCAGGGAACCAACCTATAACCGAAGCTTTCTTT,CASRSGNQPITEAFF
TRBV6-1,-,TRBJ2-6,once,TGTGCCAGCAGTGAAGCAGGGGCCTCTGGGGCCAACGTCCTGACTTTC,CASSEAGASGANVLTF
TRBV5-1,TRBD1,TRBJ1-6,few,TGCGCCAGCTCCGACAGGGGTAATTCACCCCTCCACTTT,CASSDRGNSPLHF
TRBV28,TRBD1,TRBJ2-7,-,TGTGCCAGCAGTCCCCGGACAGGGGAGGGCGAGCAGTACTTC,CASSPRTGEGEQYF
TRBV6-5,-,TRBJ2-4,few,TGTGCCAGCAGTCGAGGGGATAAAAACATTCAGTACTTC,CASSRGDKNIQYF
TRBV29-1,-,TRBJ2-7,-,TGCAGCGTTGTAACACCTCCCTACGAGCAGTACTTC,CSVVTPPYEQYF
TRBV7-2,TRBD2,TRBJ2-7,once,TGTGCCAGCAGCGAAACTAGCGGGGGGGCTTACGAGCAGTACTTC,CASSETSGGAYEQYF
TRBV28,TRBD2,TRBJ2-2,-,TGTGCCAGCAGTTTCTGGACTAGCGGGACGAACACCGGGGAGCTGTTTTTT,CASSFWTSGTNTGELFF
TRBV12-3/TRBV12-4,TRBD1,TRBJ1-1,-,TGTGCCAGCAGTCCAGGGACAGGGGTTATGGCTTTCTTT,CASSPGTGVMAFF
TRBV10-3,-,TRBJ1-5,-,TGTGCCATCGGGGCAGCAGGGACGGGTCAGCCCCAGCATTTT,CAIGAAGTGQPQHF
TRBV20-1,TRBD2,TRBJ2-5,-,TGCAGTGCCACGACTAGCGGGGGCGAGACCCAGTACTTC,CSATTSGGETQYF
TRBV5-1,TRBD1,TRBJ1-6,-,TGCGCCAGCAGCTTGGGGGACAGTCGTTCACCCCTCCACTTT,CASSLGDSRSPLHF
TRBV4-2,-,TRBJ1-4,few,TGTGCCAGCAGCCAGGGTCCGCGCACAGAGAATGAAAAACTGTTTTTT,CASSQGPRTENEKLFF
TRBV7-8,-,TRBJ2-1,few,TGTGCCAGCAGCCCCCTAGGGGTAGCGGACTACAATGAGCAGTTCTTC,CASSPLGVADYNEQFF
TRBV10-3,-,TRBJ1-2,-,TGTGCCATCAGTGAAGGCGGGGGTAACTATGGCTACACCTTC,CAISEGGGNYGYTF
TRBV12-5,-,TRBJ2-1,-,TGTGCTAGTGGTTTGGTAGGGGCTAGCGACTACAATGAGCAGTTCTTC,CASGLVGASDYNEQFF
TRBV20-1,-,TRBJ1-1,-,TGCAGTGCTAGATATCCGGGAATGAACACTGAAGCTTTCTTT,CSARYPGMNTEAFF
TRBV11-1,-,TRBJ2-3,few,TGTGCCAGCAGTCCTCGTAGTGGAGATACGCAGTATTTT,CASSPRSGDTQYF
TRBV5-6,-,TRBJ2-1,-,TGTGCCAGCAGCTTGGCTCCAGCGAGCAATGAGCAGTTCTTC,CASSLAPASNEQFF
TRBV29-1,-,TRBJ2-3,-,TGCAGCGTGGGGGGCTTTGTGAGGGGAGATACGCAGTATTTT,CSVGGFVRGDTQYF
TRBV27,TRBD1,TRBJ1-2,-,TGTGCCAGCAGTTCCACAGGGGAATACGGCTACACCTTC,CASSSTGEYGYTF
TRBV10-3,TRBD1,TRBJ2-6,many,TGTGCCATCAGATCGACAGGGGACCCCTCTGGGGCCAACGTCCTGACTTTC,CAIRSTGDPSGANVLTF
TRBV6-5,TRBD1,TRBJ1-3,once,TGTGCCAGCAGTTTCTCGACAGGGGGCGAAGACACCATATATTTT,CASSFSTGGEDTIYF
TRBV29-1,-,TRBJ1-4,few,TGCAGCGTTGAATACGGGATGAATGAAAAACTGTTTTTT,CSVEYGMNEKLFF
TRBV27,TRBD2,TRBJ2-7,-,TGTGCCAGCAGTATGACGGGAGGTTCCTACGAGCAGTACTTC,CASSMTGGSYEQYF
TRBV4-3,-,TRBJ2-5,few,TGCGCCAGCAGCCAAGAAGGAAGCGGCCCCCGAGAGGCCCAGTACTTC,CASSQEGSGPREAQYF
TRBV7-9,-,TRBJ2-5,-,TGTGCCAGCAGCTTAGGCGGGCAGTTCTTAGAGACCCAGTACTTC,CASSLGGQFLETQYF
TRBV4-1,TRBD2,TRBJ2-1,-,TGCGCCAGCAGCCAACTGCAGGGTAGCGGGCCCTACAATGAGCAGTTCTTC,CASSQLQGSGPYNEQFF
TRBV12-3/TRBV12-4,-,TRBJ2-1,-,TGTGCCAGCAGCTCAGGTGACTGGGACAATGAGCAGTTCTTC,CASSSGDWDNEQFF
TRBV20-1,TRBD2,TRBJ2-1,-,TGCAGTGCTAGAGATCGGGGGGGAGCAGGGAATGAGCAGTTCTTC,CSARDRGGAGNEQFF
TRBV29-1,-,TRBJ1-1,many,TGCAGCGTTGAATTGAACACTGAAGCTTTCTTT,CSVELNTEAFF
TRBV9,TRBD1,TRBJ1-6,-,TGTGCCAGCAGCGTAGTGGGACAGTCTAATTCACCCCTCCACTTT,CASSVVGQSNSPLHF
TRBV29-1,-,TRBJ2-6,-,TGCAGCGTTTATCGATCTGGGGCCAACGTCCTGACTTTC,CSVYRSGANVLTF
TRBV9,-,TRBJ1-1,-,TGTGCCAGCAGCGTAGGCCTGGCCAACACTGAAGCCTTCTTT,CASSVGLANTEAFF
TRBV4-1,-,TRBJ2-7,-,TGCGCCAGCAGCAGGGCCAAGATGGCAGGACACGACGAGCAGTACTTC,CASSRAKMAGHDEQYF
TRBV7-3,-,TRBJ2-5,few,TGTGCCAGCAGCAATACCCTGGACAGCTCAGAGACCCAGTACTTC,CASSNTLDSSETQYF
TRBV6-5,-,TRBJ1-2,few,TGTGCCAGCAGTGAGGGAAGGTCCGGTGGCTACACCTTC,CASSEGRSGGYTF
TRBV6-6,-,TRBJ1-1,few,TGTGCCAGCAGTTACTCTACAGGGTCTGAAGCTTTCTTT,CASSYSTGSEAFF
TRBV6-2/TRBV6-3,TRBD2,TRBJ2-7,-,TGTGCCAGCAACTACTTAACTAGCGGTCTCTACGAGCAGTACTTC,CASNYLTSGLYEQYF
TRBV29-1,-,TRBJ2-5,few,TGCAGCGTTTGGGACGAAGGGTTGTACCAAGAGACCCAGTACTTC,CSVWDEGLYQETQYF
TRBV28,TRBD1,TRBJ2-3,-,TGTGCCAGCAGTTTGGGGACAGGCCCCACAGATACGCAGTATTTT,CASSLGTGPTDTQYF
TRBV12-5,-,TRBJ2-7,many,TGTGCTAGTGGCTCAGGGGGGGACGAGCAGTACTTC,CASGSGGDEQYF
TRBV24-1,-,TRBJ2-5,few,TGTGTCACCAGTGATCCGGGACGGGACACAGAGACCCAGTACTTC,CVTSDPGRDTETQYF
TRBV6-2/TRBV6-3,-,TRBJ2-7,-,TGTGCCAACTACACGAAAAAGACTCAAACCTACGAGCAGTACTTC,CANYTKKTQTYEQYF
TRBV4-3,TRBD1,TRBJ1-3,-,TGCGCCAGCAGCCAAGGAAGGACAGGGGGAGACACCATATATTTT,CASSQGRTGGDTIYF
TRBV12-3/TRBV12-4,TRBD1,TRBJ1-1,-,TGTGCCAGCAGACTCCAGGGGGTTCAAGCTTTCTTT,CASRLQGVQAFF
TRBV20-1,-,TRBJ2-5,-,TGCAGTGCTAGGCAAGAGGAGAGCTTAGGGACCCAGTACTTC,CSARQEESLGTQYF
TRBV29-1,-,TRBJ2-1,-,TGCAGCCACGCGACTCCTTCCTACAATGAGCAGTTCTTC,CSHATPSYNEQFF
TRBV15,TRBD2,TRBJ2-1,few,TGTGCCACCAGCAGGAGCGGGGGGGACAATGAGCAGTTCTTC,CATSRSGGDNEQFF
TRBV28,TRBD2,TRBJ2-7,few,TGTGCCAGCAGTTTAGTGACGGCGGGAGGGGGAACCGAGCAGTACTTC,CASSLVTAGGGTEQYF